These 24 T cell receptor beta chains share one sample of origin, sequenced in a study of T-cell reconstitution after alpha-beta-depleted transplantation in children (dated by TCRdb to between 2015 and 2016). Library creation used PCR. Reads for this sample came from an Illumina HiSeq 2500. TCR libraries were prepared with molecular barcoding, using unique molecular identifiers to normalize TCRbeta repertoire quantification. The public reads were run again by TCRdb, first through fastp at Q25 and then through MiXCR, and only productive beta chains were kept. Merged by CDR3 protein, the rows form single entries marked with the most common genes and DNA. The sample table holds 360,000 or so distinct CDR3 sequences, of which roughly 22% were seen once. The top ten clones comprise 3.5% to 4% of the sample. The sample consisted of PBMCs from the stem cell graft donor, taken from the stem cell graft. All receptors come from a human donor who donated a stem cell graft to a child with acute myeloid leukemia.

The sample holds a few counts of this clonotype. Sequence at one end of the junction differs from germline and may be a read error. This chain uses TRBV24-1 with TRBJ2-4, with 7 bases fitting TRBD2. Per the germline V gene, CDR1 is KGHDR and CDR2 is SFDVKD. The length of the CDR3 is 14 residues. CDR3 sequence: CATSDSHWEGGVTF. The DNA for the CDR3 is TGTGCCACCAGCGACTCACACTGGGAGGGAGGGGTCACCTTC.

This clonotype showed up just a few times. The chain links TRBV29-1 to TRBJ2-3; D may match TRBD1 or TRBD2 (5 bases each). Germline V gene sequence: CDR1 SQVTM, CDR2 ANQGSEA. V was cut by 4 bases and J by 5 bases, with 7 bases left in between. The CDR3 is made up of 11 amino acids. In DNA, the CDR3 is TGCAGCGTTGGGGACCAAGATACGCAGTATTTT. Its translation is CSVGDQDTQYF.

This clonotype was counted a few times. V is TRBV20-1 and J is TRBJ2-7; TRBD2 aligns across 7 bases. J gave up 2 bases and V 1 base, and 5 bases lay outside the gene matches. Per germline, CDR1 DFQATT and CDR2 SNEGSKA (reference sequence). This CDR3 has 14 residues. CDR3 nucleotide sequence: TGCAGTGCTAGAGCCCCGGGACTACCCTACGAGCAGTACTTC. Its translation: CSARAPGLPYEQYF.

This chain uses TRBV30 with TRBJ2-7, with D possibly TRBD1 on 6 matching bases. Deletions cut 4 bases from V and 0 bases from J, with 10 bases between. The CDR3 is 13 amino acids. Germline CDR1 is GTSNPN and CDR2 is SVGIG (reference sequence). The CDR3 is CAWTSRGSYEQYF. CDR3 bases: TGTGCCTGGACGAGCAGGGGCTCCTACGAGCAGTACTTC.

This clonotype was picked up a small number of times. The chain carries TRBV20-1 and TRBJ2-7; D gene uncertain. Per the germline V gene, CDR1 is DFQATT and CDR2 is SNEGSKA (reference sequence). V gave up 1 base and J gave up 1 base, with 8 bases separating them. CDR3 length: 13 residues. The CDR3 loop is CSARGEFSYEQYF. In DNA, the CDR3 is TGCAGTGCTAGAGGGGAATTTTCCTACGAGCAGTACTTC.

At least ten counts were recorded for this clonotype. The CDR3 region is CASRTGTGRNTIYF. For the CDR3, the DNA is TGTGCCAGCAGAACCGGGACAGGTCGAAACACCATATATTTT. This rearrangement joins TRBV6-5 to TRBJ1-3; TRBD1 agrees at 8 bases. The CDR3 is made up of 14 amino acids. CDR1 and CDR2 from the germline V gene are MNHEY and SVGAGI. After removal of 6 bases from V and 5 bases from J, the junction contained 6 bases not matched to a gene.

The gene calls are TRBV2 and TRBJ2-2; no clear D gene. V was trimmed by 4 bases and J by 0 bases, leaving 6 bases between them. Germline lookup yields CDR1 SNHLY and CDR2 FYNNEI. The CDR3 runs to 14 residues. The CDR3 DNA is TGTGCCAGCAGTGGCTCCTCGAACACCGGGGAGCTGTTTTTT. This translates into CASSGSSNTGELFF.

The chain couples TRBV4-2 to TRBJ2-6; TRBD1 agrees at 7 bases. CDR1 is LGHNA and CDR2 is YNFKEQ in the germline V gene. CDR3 size: 17 residues. V lost 8 bases, J lost 0 bases, and 10 bases stayed unmatched. The CDR3 DNA reads as TGTGCCAGCGGCCCCACAGGGGCCATCTCTGGGGCCAACGTCCTGACTTTC. Residues: CASGPTGAISGANVLTF.

The sample holds a few counts of this clonotype. The CDR3: CASSKTVGDEKLFF. The CDR3 region has the DNA TGTGCCAGCAGCAAGACAGTCGGGGATGAAAAACTGTTTTTT. The chain recombines TRBV21-1 with TRBJ1-4; the table gives TRBD1 as D, unverified against the DNA. TRBV21-1 is an annotated pseudogene. The CDR3 contains 14 residues.

This clonotype has at least ten counts. The rearrangement uses TRBV12-3 or TRBV12-4 and TRBJ2-3, with a tentative D call TRBD2 (6 bases). The length of the CDR3 is 12 residues. Trimming left V 1 base short and J 9 bases short, with 8 bases between. In DNA form, the CDR3 reads TGTGCCAGCAGTTTAGGCGGGAACACGCAGTATTTT. It is translated as CASSLGGNTQYF.

This clonotype was counted a few times. The rearrangement links TRBV20-1 to TRBJ1-5; D ambiguous. V shed 0 bases and J shed 6 bases, with 12 bases lying between them. The CDR3 is 14 amino acids. Germline V gene data show CDR1 as DFQATT and CDR2 as SNEGSKA (reference sequence). DNA for the CDR3: TGCAGTGCTAGAGAGGGGAGTTCCAGTCAGCCCCAGCATTTT. Translation gives CSAREGSSSQPQHF.

The J gene is TRBJ2-5, the V gene TRBV4-1; possibly TRBD2 for D (5 bases). Germline CDR1 is MGHRA and CDR2 is YSYEKL. Trimming cost V 5 bases and J 5 bases, with 15 bases left between them. This CDR3 is built from 14 residues. This CDR3 reads CASSKSEGVETQYF. In DNA form, the CDR3 reads TGCGCCAGCAGCAAAAGTGAGGGAGTTGAGACCCAGTACTTC.

This clonotype was counted at least ten times. The rearrangement uses TRBV20-1 and TRBJ2-5; TRBD1 might be the D (5 bases). Germline V gives CDR1 DFQATT, CDR2 SNEGSKA (reference sequence). Trimming left V 7 bases short and J 5 bases short, with 11 bases between. The CDR3 is made up of 11 amino acids. The CDR3 reads CSGRALETQYF. The CDR3 DNA reads TGCAGTGGCAGGGCTTTGGAGACCCAGTACTTC.

The J gene is TRBJ2-1, the V gene TRBV30; TRBD2 matches at 13 bases. Germline CDR1 is GTSNPN and CDR2 is SVGIG (reference sequence). The CDR3 contains 14 residues. Germline trimming cut 3 bases from V and 9 bases from J; bases unmatched to any gene: 5. CDR3 in DNA: TGTGCCTGGAGACTAGCGGGAGGGCCGGGTGAGCAGTTCTTC. Encoded protein: CAWRLAGGPGEQFF.

The V gene is TRBV20-1, the J gene TRBJ1-1, with D hard to call. The CDR3 spans 16 residues. Per the germline V gene, CDR1 is DFQATT and CDR2 is SNEGSKA (reference sequence). V lost 0 bases to trimming and J lost 3 bases, with 17 bases between them. The CDR3: CSARDNHRADYTEAFF. CDR3 DNA: TGCAGTGCTAGAGATAATCACAGAGCGGATTACACTGAAGCTTTCTTT.

The chain links TRBV2 to TRBJ2-1; TRBD1 matches 7 bases. Germline V gene sequence: CDR1 SNHLY, CDR2 FYNNEI. The CDR3 runs 14 residues. V lost 6 bases and J lost 5; bases outside the gene matches: 7. The CDR3 DNA reads TGTGCCAGCAGCCGAAGGACAGGTAACAATGAGCAGTTCTTC. Translation: CASSRRTGNNEQFF. The full variable domain, completed using reference TRBV2 and TRBJ2-1, is EPEVTQTPSHQVTQMGQEVILRCVPISNHLYFYWYRQILGQKVEFLVSFYNNEISEKSEIFDDQFSVERPDGSNFTLKIRSTKLEDSAMYFCASSRRTGNNEQFFGPGTRLTVL.

At least ten counts were recorded for this clonotype. The chain recombines TRBV25-1 with TRBJ2-7; 7 nucleotides agree with TRBD2. V gave up 3 bases and J gave up 3 bases; unmatched junction bases: 5. The CDR3 totals 14 residues. The germline V gene encodes CDR1 MGHDK and CDR2 SYGVNS. CDR3 in amino acids: CASSDREDLYEQYF. The CDR3 nucleotides read TGTGCCAGCAGTGATCGGGAGGACCTCTACGAGCAGTACTTC.

J is TRBJ2-5 and V is TRBV4-3; 8 positions match TRBD2. Trimming cost V 2 bases and J 7 bases; bases outside gene matches: 12. The CDR3 extends over 16 amino acids. The V gene's germline CDR1 is LGHNA and CDR2 YSLEER. This CDR3 reads CASSQRRGARRGTQYF. The DNA for the CDR3 is TGCGCCAGCAGCCAAAGGCGGGGGGCGCGACGAGGGACCCAGTACTTC.

This clonotype was observed a handful of times. CDR3 sequence: CASSVETGGTGELFF. Written as DNA, the CDR3 is TGTGCCAGCAGTGTGGAAACAGGGGGCACCGGGGAGCTGTTTTTT. The J gene is TRBJ2-2, the V gene TRBV12-3 or TRBV12-4; TRBD1 matches at 8 bases. CDR3 size: 15 residues. Unmatched junction bases numbered 6, after V lost 5 bases and J lost 4 bases.

The chain carries TRBV15 and TRBJ2-5, with D unresolved. The CDR3 is made up of 15 amino acids. Germline CDR1 and CDR2: LNHNV and YYDKDF (reference sequence). V lost 1 base to trimming and J lost 0 bases, with 9 bases between them. CDR3 sequence: CATSRGGTDQETQYF. The CDR3 nucleotides are TGTGCCACCAGCAGAGGGGGAACAGACCAAGAGACCCAGTACTTC.

This clonotype was detected a few times. This chain connects TRBV12-3 or TRBV12-4 to TRBJ2-1, with D possibly matching TRBD2 (5 bases). V lost 5 bases to trimming and J lost 5 bases, with 13 bases between them. The CDR3 has 14 amino acids. The CDR3 DNA follows: TGTGCCAGCAGTCGGGGTTGGGGAGACAATGAGCAGTTCTTC. Its protein is CASSRGWGDNEQFF.

V usage is TRBV6-2 or TRBV6-3 and J usage is TRBJ2-7, with D unclear. Trimming pared 5 bases from V and 4 bases from J, leaving 9 bases between. Germline V gene sequence: CDR1 MNHEY, CDR2 SVGEGT. This CDR3 spans 12 amino acids. In DNA form, the CDR3 reads TGTGCCAGCAGTGCTATATCGTACGAGCAGTACTTC. Protein sequence: CASSAISYEQYF.

In its sample, this clonotype was seen a few times. The chain has TRBV4-1 and TRBJ1-1; D possibly corresponds to TRBD1 (5 bases). CDR1 is MGHRA, CDR2 YSYEKL, per germline. Trimming pared 1 base from V and 9 bases from J, leaving 9 bases between. The CDR3 spans 12 residues. CDR3 sequence: CASSQGPGKAFF. The DNA of the CDR3 is TGCGCCAGCAGCCAAGGGCCAGGGAAAGCTTTCTTT.

This clonotype was found a few times. This sequence joins TRBV7-2 and TRBJ1-5; TRBD1 matches 8 bases. Germline CDR1 reads SGHTA; CDR2 reads FQGNSA. This CDR3 has 15 amino acids. J was trimmed by 2 bases and V by 5 bases; bases with no gene match: 5. CDR3 nucleotide sequence: TGTGCCAGCAGCGTTCCAGGGGGCGGCAATCAGCCCCAGCATTTT. The encoded protein is CASSVPGGGNQPQHF.